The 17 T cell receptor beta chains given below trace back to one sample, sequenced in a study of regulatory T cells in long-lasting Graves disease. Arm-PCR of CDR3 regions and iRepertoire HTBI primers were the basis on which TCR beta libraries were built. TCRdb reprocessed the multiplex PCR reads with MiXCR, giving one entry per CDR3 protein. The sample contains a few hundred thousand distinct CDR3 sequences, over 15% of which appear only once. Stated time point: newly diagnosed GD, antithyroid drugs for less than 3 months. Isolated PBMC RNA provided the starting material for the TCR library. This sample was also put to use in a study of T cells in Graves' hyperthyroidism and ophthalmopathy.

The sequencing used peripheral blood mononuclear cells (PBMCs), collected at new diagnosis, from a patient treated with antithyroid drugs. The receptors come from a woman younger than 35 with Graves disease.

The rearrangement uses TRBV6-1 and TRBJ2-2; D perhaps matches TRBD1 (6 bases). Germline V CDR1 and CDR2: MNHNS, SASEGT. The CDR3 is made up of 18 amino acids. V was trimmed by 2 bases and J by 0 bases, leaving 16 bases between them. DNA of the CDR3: TGTGCCAGCAGTGAAAGGCCCGGGACATTATCGAACACCGGGGAGCTGTTTTTT. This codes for CASSERPGTLSNTGELFF.

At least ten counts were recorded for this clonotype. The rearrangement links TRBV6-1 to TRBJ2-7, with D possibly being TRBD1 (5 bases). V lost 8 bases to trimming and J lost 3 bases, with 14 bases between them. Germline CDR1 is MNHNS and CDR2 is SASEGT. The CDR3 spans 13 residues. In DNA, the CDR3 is TGTGCCAGCGTTCGGCAGGGTAGCTACGAGCAGTACTTC. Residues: CASVRQGSYEQYF.

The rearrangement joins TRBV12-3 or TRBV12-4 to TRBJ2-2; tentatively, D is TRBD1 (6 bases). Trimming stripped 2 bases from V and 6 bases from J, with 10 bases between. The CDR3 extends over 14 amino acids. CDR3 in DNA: TGTGCCAGCAGTTTAACCAGGGGACCCGGGGAGCTGTTTTTT. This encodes CASSLTRGPGELFF.

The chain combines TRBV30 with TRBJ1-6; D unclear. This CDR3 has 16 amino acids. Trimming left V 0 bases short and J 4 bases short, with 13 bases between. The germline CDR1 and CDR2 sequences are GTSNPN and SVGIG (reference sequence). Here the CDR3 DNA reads TGTGCCTGGAGTGTACCATGGGTGCTGTATAATTCACCCCTCCACTTT. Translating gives CAWSVPWVLYNSPLHF.

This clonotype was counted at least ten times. The DNA of the CDR3 is TGTGCCAGCAGTACTGGGACTAGCGGGAGAATAAGCTCCTACGAGCAGTACTTC. Translation gives CASSTGTSGRISSYEQYF. The chain carries TRBV11-2 and TRBJ2-7; the match to TRBD2 covers 14 bases. CDR1 is SGHAT, CDR2 FQNNGV, per germline. The length of the CDR3 is 18 residues. V lost 6 bases, J lost 0 bases, and 10 bases stayed unmatched. Filled out from reference TRBV11-2 and TRBJ2-7, the complete variable domain reads EAGVAQSPRYKIIEKRQSVAFWCNPISGHATLYWYQQILGQGPKLLIQFQNNGVVDDSQLPKDRFSAERLKGVDSTLKIQPAKLEDSAVYLCASSTGTSGRISSYEQYFGPGTRLTVT.

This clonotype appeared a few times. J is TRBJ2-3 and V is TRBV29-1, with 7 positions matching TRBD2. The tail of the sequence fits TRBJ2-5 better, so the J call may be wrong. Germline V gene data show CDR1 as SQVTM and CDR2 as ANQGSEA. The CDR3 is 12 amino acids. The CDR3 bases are TGCAGCGTAGAGCGGGACGAGGAGACCCAGTACTTC. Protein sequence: CSVERDEETQYF.

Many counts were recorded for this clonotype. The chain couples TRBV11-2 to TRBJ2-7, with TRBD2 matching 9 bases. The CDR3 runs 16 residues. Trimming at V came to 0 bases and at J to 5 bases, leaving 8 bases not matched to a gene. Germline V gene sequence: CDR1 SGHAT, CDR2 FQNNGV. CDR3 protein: CASSLDPGLARHEQYF. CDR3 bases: TGTGCCAGCAGCTTAGATCCGGGACTAGCAAGACACGAGCAGTACTTC.

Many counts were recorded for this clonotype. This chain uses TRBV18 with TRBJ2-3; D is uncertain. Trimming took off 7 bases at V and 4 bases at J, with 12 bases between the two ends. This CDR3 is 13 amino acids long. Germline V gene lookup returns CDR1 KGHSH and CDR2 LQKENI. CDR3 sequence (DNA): TGTGCCAGCTTCTCGTATACCCCAGATACGCAGTATTTT. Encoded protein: CASFSYTPDTQYF.

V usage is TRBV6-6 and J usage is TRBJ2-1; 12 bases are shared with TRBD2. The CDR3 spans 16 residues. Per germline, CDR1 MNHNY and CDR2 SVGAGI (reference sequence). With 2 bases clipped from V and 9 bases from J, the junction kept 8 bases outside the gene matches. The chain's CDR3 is CASSYPPSGRDREQFF. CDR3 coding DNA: TGTGCCAGCAGTTACCCCCCTAGCGGGAGGGATCGTGAGCAGTTCTTC.

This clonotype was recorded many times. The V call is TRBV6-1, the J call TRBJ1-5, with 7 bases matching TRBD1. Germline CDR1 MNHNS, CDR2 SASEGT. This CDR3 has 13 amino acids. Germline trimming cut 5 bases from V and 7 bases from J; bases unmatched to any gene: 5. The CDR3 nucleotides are TGTGCCAGCAGTACAGGGGCCTTCCAGCCCCAGCATTTT. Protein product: CASSTGAFQPQHF.

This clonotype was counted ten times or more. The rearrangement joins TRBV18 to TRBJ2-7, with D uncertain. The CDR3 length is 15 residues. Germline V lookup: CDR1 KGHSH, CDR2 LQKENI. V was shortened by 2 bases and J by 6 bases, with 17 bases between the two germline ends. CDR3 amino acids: CASSPSQADTTEQYF. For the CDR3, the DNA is TGTGCCAGCTCACCATCTCAGGCAGACACCACCGAGCAGTACTTC. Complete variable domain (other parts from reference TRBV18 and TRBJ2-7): NAGVMQNPRHLVRRRGQEARLRCSPMKGHSHVYWYRQLPEEGLKFMVYLQKENIIDESGMPKERFSAEFPKEGPSILRIQQVVRGDSAAYFCASSPSQADTTEQYFGPGTRLTVT.

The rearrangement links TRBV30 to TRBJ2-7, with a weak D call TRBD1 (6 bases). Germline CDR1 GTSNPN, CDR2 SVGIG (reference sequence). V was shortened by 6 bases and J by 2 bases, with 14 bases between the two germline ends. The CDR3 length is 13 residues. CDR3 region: CACLPTGAYEQYF. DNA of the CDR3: TGTGCCTGCCTCCCGACAGGAGCCTACGAGCAGTACTTC.

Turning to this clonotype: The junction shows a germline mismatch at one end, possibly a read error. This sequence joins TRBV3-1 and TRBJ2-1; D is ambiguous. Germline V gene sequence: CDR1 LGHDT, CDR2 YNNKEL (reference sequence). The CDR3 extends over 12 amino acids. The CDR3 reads CAGSQVWNEQFF. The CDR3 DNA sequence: TGTGCCGGCAGCCAAGTGTGGAATGAGCAGTTCTTC.

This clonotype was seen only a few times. In nucleotides, the CDR3 is TGCGCCAGCAGCCAAAGGGACAGGGGCAATTCACCCCTCCACTTT. Encoded protein: CASSQRDRGNSPLHF. This chain uses TRBV4-3 with TRBJ1-6; TRBD1 matches 10 bases. Trimming cost V 2 bases and J 7 bases; bases outside gene matches: 2. The CDR3 has 15 residues. Germline CDR1 is LGHNA and CDR2 is YSLEER.

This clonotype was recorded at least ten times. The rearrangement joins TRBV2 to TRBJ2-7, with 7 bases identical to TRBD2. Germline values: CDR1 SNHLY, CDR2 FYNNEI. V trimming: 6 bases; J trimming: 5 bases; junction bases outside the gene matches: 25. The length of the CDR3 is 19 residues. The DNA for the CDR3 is TGTGCCAGCAGGTGGGGAACGCAGGCCATGGGAGCGGGACTCCACGAGCAGTACTTC. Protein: CASRWGTQAMGAGLHEQYF.

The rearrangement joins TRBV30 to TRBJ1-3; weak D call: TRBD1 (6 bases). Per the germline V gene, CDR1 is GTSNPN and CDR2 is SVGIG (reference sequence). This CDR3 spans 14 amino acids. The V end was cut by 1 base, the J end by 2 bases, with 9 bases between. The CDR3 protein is CAWSEGGPGNTIYF. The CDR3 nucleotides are TGTGCCTGGAGTGAGGGGGGGCCTGGAAACACCATATATTTT.

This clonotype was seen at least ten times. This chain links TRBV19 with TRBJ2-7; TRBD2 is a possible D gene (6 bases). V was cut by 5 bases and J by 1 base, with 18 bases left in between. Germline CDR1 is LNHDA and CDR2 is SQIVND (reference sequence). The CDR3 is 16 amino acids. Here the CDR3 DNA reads TGTGCCAGTAGTGGTCAAGCGGAACTAGCTTCCTACGAGCAGTACTTC. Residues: CASSGQAELASYEQYF.